This TCR beta chain stems from a study of T cell clonotyping in hematopoietic cell transplantation. Study summary: Pretransplant recipient samples were taken after cytoreduction. Study results and limitations: Broader posttransplant TCR repertoire diversity was predicted by graft donor and pretransplant recipient Inverse Simpson Index values.

Regarding time point: recipient sample about 28 days before transplant, after cytoreduction. Some clones are missing from TCRdb's copy, which holds only in-frame ones; the method was immunoSEQ multiplex PCR. The sample lists some 40,000 clones, about 85% occurring once. Regarding this clone: Its antigen is as yet unknown.

This TCR came from a man in his sixties with acute myeloid leukemia. Some clones in this sample may be carry-over from other donors' samples. This material consisted of peripheral blood mononuclear cells, taken before stem cell transplant.

As DNA, the CDR3 is TGTGCCATCAGGGAATCCGGGACAGGGGTTACTGAAGCTTTCTTT. It translates to CAIRESGTGVTEAFF. The V call is TRBV10-3, the J call TRBJ1-1; 10 bases align to TRBD1. The CDR3 runs to 15 residues. Germline loops: CDR1 ENHRY, CDR2 SYGVKD. V gave up 6 bases and J gave up 5 bases; unmatched junction bases: 9.